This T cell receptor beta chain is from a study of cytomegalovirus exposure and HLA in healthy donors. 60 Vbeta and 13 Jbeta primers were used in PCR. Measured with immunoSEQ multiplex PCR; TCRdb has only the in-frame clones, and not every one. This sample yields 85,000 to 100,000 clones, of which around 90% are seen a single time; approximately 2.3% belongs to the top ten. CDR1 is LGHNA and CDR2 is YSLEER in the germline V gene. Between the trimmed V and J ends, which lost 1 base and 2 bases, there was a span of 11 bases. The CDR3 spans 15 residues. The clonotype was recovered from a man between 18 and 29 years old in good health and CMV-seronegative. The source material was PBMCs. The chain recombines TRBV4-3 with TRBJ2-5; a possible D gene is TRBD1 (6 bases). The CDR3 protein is CASSQAGAPQETQYF. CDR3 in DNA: TGCGCCAGCAGCCAAGCAGGGGCGCCGCAAGAGACCCAGTACTTC.